The clone carrying this TCR beta chain showed up many times. Its antigen is not known. 5'RACE primed from the constant segment yielded TCR alpha and TCR beta cDNA libraries bearing sample barcodes and UMIs. TCRdb recomputed calls from the 5' RACE reads with MiXCR, one row per CDR3 protein. The sample lists about 560,000 distinct CDR3 sequences; less than 25% were seen once. The data were taken from a study of T-cell memory formation after mild COVID-19. The CDR3 is made up of 14 amino acids. Trimming cost V 4 bases and J 6 bases; bases outside gene matches: 4. Per the germline V gene, CDR1 is LGHDT and CDR2 is YNNKEL (reference sequence). Study-wide results and limits: Contracting CD4+ clones were located mainly in CM and EM, and CD8+ clones in EMRA. In pre-infection memory, a portion of responding clones appeared, which suggested that cross-reactive memory joined.

The receptor comes from an adult woman who had mild COVID-19 (a few samples of this study predate the infection). Cell type and time point are not known. Sequencing was done on a sample of PBMCs or a T cell subset sorted from them (not recorded which). The genes are TRBV3-1 and TRBJ2-7; 12 nucleotides line up with TRBD2. CDR3 sequence: CASSRTSGNLEQYF. In nucleotides, the CDR3 is TGTGCCAGCAGCCGGACTAGCGGGAACCTCGAGCAGTACTTC.